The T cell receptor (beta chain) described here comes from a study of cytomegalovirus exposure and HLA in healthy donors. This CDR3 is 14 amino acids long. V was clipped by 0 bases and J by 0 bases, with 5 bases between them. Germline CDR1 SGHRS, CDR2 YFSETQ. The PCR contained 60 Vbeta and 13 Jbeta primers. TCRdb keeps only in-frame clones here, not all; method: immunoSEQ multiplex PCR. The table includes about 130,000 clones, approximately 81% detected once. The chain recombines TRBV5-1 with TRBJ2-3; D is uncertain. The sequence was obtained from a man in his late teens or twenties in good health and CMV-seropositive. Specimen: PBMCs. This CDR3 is CASSLVLSTDTQYF. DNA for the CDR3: TGCGCCAGCAGCTTGGTACTGAGCACAGATACGCAGTATTTT.